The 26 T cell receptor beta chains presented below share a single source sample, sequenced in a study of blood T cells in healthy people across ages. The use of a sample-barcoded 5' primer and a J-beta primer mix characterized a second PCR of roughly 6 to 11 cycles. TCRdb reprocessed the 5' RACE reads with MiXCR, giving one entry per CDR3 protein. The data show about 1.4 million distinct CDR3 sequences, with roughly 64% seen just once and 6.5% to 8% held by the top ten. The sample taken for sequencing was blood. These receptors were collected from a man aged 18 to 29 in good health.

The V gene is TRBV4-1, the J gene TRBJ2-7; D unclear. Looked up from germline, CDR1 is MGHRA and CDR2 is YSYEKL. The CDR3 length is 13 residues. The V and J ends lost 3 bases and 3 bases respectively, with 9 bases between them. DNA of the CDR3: TGCGCCAGCAGCCAGATTGGCAGCTACGAGCAGTACTTC. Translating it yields CASSQIGSYEQYF.

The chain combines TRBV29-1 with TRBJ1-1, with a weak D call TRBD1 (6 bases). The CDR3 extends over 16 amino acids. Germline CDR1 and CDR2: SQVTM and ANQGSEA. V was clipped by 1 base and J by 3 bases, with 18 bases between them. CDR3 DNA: TGCAGCGTTGAAGTTTTCTTGGACAGCACAGACACTGAAGCTTTCTTT. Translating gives CSVEVFLDSTDTEAFF.

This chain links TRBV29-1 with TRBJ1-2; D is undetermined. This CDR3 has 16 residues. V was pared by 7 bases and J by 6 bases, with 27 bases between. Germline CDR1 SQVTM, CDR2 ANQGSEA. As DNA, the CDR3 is TGCAGCGCCGAATCCCTCTCCTCCTCCGTCAGCGATGGCTACACCTTC. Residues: CSAESLSSSVSDGYTF.

CDR3 nucleotide sequence: TGTGCCAGCGGGTGGGGAGTAGAGACCCAGTACTTC. Protein product: CASGWGVETQYF. This chain links TRBV6-6 with TRBJ2-5, with TRBD2 as a possible D gene (5 bases). CDR1 is MNHNY and CDR2 is SVGAGI in the germline V gene (reference sequence). The V end lost 8 bases, the J end lost 4 bases, and 11 bases lay between the germline ends. The CDR3 has 12 amino acids.

CDR3 loop: CASSVFEASNNSPLHF. The CDR3 DNA is TGCGCCAGCAGTGTTTTCGAAGCGTCCAATAATTCACCCCTCCACTTT. The rearrangement uses TRBV10-2 and TRBJ1-6, with unresolved D. The ends were cut back, 4 bases at V and 5 bases at J, with 15 bases in the middle. This CDR3 has 16 amino acids. Germline V gene sequence: CDR1 WSHSY, CDR2 SAAADI.

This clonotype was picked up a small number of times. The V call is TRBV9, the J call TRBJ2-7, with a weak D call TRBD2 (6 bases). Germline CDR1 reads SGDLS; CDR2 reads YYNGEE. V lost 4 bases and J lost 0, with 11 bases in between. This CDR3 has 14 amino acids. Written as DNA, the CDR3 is TGTGCCAGCAGCCCCTGGACTACCTCCTACGAGCAGTACTTC. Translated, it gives CASSPWTTSYEQYF.

CDR3 amino acids: CSARAAGTQYNEQFF. DNA of the CDR3: TGCAGTGCTAGAGCCGCCGGGACTCAATACAATGAGCAGTTCTTC. The chain combines TRBV20-1 with TRBJ2-1; tentatively, D is TRBD2 (6 bases). Trimming removed 1 base at V and 4 bases at J, with 14 bases between. The CDR3 sequence is 15 residues long. The germline gives CDR1 DFQATT, CDR2 SNEGSKA (reference sequence).

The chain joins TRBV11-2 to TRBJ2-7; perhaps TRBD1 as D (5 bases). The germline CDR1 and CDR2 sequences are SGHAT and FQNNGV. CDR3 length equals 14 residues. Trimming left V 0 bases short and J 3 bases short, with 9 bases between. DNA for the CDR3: TGTGCCAGCAGCTTAGACCCAGGGTTCTACGAGCAGTACTTC. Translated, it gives CASSLDPGFYEQYF.

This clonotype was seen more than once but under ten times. Written as DNA, the CDR3 is TGTGCCAGCAGCCAAGGCGACAGGGGGAACATTCAGTACTTC. Protein sequence: CASSQGDRGNIQYF. V usage is TRBV4-2 and J usage is TRBJ2-4, with 9 bases fitting TRBD1. Germline V gene data show CDR1 as LGHNA and CDR2 as YNFKEQ. Germline trimming cut 1 base from V and 7 bases from J; bases unmatched to any gene: 2. CDR3 length: 14 residues.

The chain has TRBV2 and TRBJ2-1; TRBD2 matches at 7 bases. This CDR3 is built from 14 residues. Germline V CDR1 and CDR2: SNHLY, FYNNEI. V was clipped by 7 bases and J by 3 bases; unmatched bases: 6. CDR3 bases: TGTGCCAGCAAGGGGCTAGCGGTCTACAATGAGCAGTTCTTC. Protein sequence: CASKGLAVYNEQFF.

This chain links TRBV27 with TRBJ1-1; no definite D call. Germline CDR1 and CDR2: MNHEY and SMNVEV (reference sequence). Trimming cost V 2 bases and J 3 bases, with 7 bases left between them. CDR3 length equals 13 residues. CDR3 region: CASSLEEYTEAFF. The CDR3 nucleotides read TGTGCCAGCAGTTTAGAGGAGTACACTGAAGCTTTCTTT.

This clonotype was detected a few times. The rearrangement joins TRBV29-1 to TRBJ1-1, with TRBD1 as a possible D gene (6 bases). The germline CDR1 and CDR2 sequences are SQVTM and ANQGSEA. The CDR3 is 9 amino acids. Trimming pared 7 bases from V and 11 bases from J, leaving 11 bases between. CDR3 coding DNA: TGCAGCGCCGTCACAGGGGCTTTCTTT. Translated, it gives CSAVTGAFF.

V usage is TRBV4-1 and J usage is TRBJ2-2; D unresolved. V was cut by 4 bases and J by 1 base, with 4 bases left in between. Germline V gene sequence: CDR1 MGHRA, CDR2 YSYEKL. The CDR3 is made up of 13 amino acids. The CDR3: CASSRQNTGELFF. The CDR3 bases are TGCGCCAGCAGCCGACAGAACACCGGGGAGCTGTTTTTT.

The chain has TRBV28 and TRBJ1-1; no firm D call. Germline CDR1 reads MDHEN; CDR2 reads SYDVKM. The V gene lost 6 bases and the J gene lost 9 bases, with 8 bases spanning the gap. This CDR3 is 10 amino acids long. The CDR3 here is CASSSYKAFF. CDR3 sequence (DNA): TGTGCCAGCAGCTCTTACAAAGCTTTCTTT.

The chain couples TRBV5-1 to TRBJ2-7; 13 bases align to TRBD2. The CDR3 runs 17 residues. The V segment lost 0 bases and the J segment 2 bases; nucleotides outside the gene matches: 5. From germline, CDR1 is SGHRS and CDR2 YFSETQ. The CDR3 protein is CASSLGTSGSVTYEQYF. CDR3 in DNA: TGCGCCAGCAGCTTGGGGACTAGCGGGAGCGTCACCTACGAGCAGTACTTC.

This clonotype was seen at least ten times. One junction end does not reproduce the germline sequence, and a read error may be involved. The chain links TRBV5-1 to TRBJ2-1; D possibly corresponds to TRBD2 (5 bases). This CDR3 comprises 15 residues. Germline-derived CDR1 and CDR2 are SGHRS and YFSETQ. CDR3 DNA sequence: TGTGCCAGCAGCTTACTGGGGAGCTCCTACAATGAGCAGTTCTTC. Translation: CASSLLGSSYNEQFF.

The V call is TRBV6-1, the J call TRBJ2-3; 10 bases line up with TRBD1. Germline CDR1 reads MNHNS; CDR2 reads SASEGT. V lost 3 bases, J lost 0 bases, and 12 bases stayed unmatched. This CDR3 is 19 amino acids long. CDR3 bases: TGTGCCAGCAGTGACTATCCGGGACAGGGGACCACTAGCACAGATACGCAGTATTTT. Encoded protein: CASSDYPGQGTTSTDTQYF.

CDR3 region: CASSVGLTASVNTIYF. The DNA for the CDR3 is TGTGCCAGCAGCGTAGGATTGACTGCCTCGGTAAACACCATATATTTT. The chain carries TRBV9 and TRBJ1-3; D is ambiguous. CDR3 length: 16 residues. The germline gives CDR1 SGDLS, CDR2 YYNGEE. V lost 0 bases and J 6 bases, leaving 16 bases between the germline ends.

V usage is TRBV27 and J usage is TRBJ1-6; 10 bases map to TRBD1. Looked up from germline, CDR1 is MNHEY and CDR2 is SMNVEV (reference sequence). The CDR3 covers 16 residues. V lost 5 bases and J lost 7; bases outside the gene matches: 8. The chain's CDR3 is CASSPGTGVGNSPLHF. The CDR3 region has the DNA TGTGCCAGCAGTCCTGGGACAGGGGTAGGAAATTCACCCCTCCACTTT.

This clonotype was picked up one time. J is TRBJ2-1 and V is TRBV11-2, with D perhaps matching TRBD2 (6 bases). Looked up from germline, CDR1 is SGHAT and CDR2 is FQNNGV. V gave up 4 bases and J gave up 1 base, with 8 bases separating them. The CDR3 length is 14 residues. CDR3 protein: CASSWGDSYNEQFF. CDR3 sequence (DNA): TGTGCCAGCAGCTGGGGGGATTCCTACAATGAGCAGTTCTTC.

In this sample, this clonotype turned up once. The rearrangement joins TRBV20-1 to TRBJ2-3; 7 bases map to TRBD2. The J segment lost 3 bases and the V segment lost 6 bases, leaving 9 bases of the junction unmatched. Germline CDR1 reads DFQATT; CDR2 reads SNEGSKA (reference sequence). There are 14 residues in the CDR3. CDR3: CSARLGGETDTQYF. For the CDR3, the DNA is TGCAGTGCCCGCCTGGGGGGGGAGACAGATACGCAGTATTTT.

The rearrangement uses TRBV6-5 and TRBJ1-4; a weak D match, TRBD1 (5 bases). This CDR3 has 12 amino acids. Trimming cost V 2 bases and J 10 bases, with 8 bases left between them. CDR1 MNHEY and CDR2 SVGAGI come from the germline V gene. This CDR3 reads CASSYRGGKLFF. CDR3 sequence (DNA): TGTGCCAGCAGTTACCGCGGGGGAAAACTGTTTTTT.

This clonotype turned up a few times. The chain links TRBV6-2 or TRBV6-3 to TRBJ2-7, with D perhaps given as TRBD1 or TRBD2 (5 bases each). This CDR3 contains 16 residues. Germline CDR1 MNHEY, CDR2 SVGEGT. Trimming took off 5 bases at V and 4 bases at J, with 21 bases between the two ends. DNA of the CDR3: TGTGCCAGCAGTCACACGGGACGGCAGGGTGTGTACGAGCAGTACTTC. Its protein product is CASSHTGRQGVYEQYF.

The CDR3 loop reads CASSYSAPDQPQHF. DNA for the CDR3: TGTGCCAGCAGTTACTCCGCCCCGGATCAGCCCCAGCATTTT. The V gene is TRBV6-6, the J gene TRBJ1-5; no reliable D call. CDR3 length: 14 residues. Trimming stripped 0 bases from V and 5 bases from J, with 8 bases between. Germline CDR1 MNHNY, CDR2 SVGAGI (reference sequence).

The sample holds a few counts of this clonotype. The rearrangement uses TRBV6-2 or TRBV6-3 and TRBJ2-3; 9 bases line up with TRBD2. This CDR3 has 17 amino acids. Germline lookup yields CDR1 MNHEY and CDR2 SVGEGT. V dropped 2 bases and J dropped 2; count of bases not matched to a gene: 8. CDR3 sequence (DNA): TGTGCCAGCAGTTACCGACTAAGCGGGGGGTCCACAGATACGCAGTATTTT. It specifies CASSYRLSGGSTDTQYF.

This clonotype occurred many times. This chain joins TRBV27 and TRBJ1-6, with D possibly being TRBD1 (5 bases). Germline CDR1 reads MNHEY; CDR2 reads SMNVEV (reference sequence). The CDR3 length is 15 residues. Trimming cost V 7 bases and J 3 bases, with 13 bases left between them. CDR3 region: CASTSRGIYNSPLHF. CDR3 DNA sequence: TGTGCCAGCACATCCCGGGGCATCTATAATTCACCCCTCCACTTT.